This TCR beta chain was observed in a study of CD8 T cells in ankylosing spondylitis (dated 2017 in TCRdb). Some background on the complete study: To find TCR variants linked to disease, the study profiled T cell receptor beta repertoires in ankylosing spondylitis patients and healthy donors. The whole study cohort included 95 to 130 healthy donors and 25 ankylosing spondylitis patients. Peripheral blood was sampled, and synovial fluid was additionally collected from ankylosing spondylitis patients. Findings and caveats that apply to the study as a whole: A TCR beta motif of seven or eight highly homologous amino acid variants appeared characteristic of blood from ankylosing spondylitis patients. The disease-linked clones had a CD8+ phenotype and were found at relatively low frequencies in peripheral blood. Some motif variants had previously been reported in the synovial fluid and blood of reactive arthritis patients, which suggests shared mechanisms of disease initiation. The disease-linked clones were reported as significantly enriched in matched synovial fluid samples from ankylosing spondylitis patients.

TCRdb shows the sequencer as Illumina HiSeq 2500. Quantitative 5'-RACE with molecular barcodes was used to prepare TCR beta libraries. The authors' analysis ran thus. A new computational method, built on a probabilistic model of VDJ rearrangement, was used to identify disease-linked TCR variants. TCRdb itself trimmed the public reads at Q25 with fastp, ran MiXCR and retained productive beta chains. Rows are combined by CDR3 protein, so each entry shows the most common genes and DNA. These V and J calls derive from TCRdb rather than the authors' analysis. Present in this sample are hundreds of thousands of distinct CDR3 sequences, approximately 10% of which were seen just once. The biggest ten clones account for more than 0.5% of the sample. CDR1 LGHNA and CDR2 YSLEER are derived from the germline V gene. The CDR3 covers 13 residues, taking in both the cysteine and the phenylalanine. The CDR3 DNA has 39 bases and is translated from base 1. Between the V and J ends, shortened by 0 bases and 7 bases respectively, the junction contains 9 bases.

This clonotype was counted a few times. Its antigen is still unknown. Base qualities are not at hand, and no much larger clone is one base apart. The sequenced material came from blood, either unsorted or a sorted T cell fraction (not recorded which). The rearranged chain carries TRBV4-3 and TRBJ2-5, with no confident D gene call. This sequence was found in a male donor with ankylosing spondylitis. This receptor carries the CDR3 CASSQEPVGTQYF. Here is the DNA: TGCGCCAGCAGCCAAGAACCCGTTGGGACCCAGTACTTC.